Here is one TCR gamma chain with its context. Its antigen is as yet unknown. Each case's genomic DNA was extracted from ten approximately 4.9-µm formalin-fixed paraffin-embedded scrolls. Germline V CDR1 and CDR2: VENAVY, YDSYNSRV. The length of the CDR3 is 18 residues. Unmatched junction bases numbered 20, after V lost 5 bases and J lost 5 bases. LymphoTrack primers amplified TRG sequences from 200 to 250 ng of biopsy DNA. TCRdb reanalysed the multiplex PCR reads via CATT. The table records hundreds of gamma-chain clones, 45% to 70% of them present only once. The sample is drawn from a study of intestinal T cells in coeliac disease. Study-wide context: TRG cohort coeliac patients averaged approximately 16 years; controls averaged about 55.

General observations from the study: Each sample likely lost a proportion of TCR sequences from degraded FFPE DNA. Using TRD kmers, classification was 22 of 22 correct; leave-one-out accuracy reportedly approximately 93%.

J is TRGJP2 and V is TRGV8. The clonotype was recovered from a human donor who served as a control with a normal duodenal biopsy, not a healthy volunteer. Source material: a duodenal biopsy. The CDR3 sequence is CATWVRPTRGVSDWIKTF. In DNA, the CDR3 is TGTGCCACCTGGGTCCGTCCGACTAGGGGAGTAAGTGATTGGATCAAGACGTTT.